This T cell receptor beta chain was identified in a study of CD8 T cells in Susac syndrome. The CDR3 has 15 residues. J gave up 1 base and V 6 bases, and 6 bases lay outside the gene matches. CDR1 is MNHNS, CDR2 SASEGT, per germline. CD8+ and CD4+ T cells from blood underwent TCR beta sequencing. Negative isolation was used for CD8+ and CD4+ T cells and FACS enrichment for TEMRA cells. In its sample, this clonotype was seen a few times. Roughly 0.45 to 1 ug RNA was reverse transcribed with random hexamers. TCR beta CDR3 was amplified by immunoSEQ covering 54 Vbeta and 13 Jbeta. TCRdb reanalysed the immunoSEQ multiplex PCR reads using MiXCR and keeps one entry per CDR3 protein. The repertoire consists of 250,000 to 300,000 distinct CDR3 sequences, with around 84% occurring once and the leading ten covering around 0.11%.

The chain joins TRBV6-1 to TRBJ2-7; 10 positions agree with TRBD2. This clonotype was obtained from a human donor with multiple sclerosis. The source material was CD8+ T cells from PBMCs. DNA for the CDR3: TGTGCCAGCAGCAGACTAGCGGGCCATTCCTACGAGCAGTACTTC. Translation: CASSRLAGHSYEQYF.